These T cell receptor beta chains were read from a single sample in a study of tumor and adjacent non-tumor tissue in lung cancer. TCRdb analysed the multiplex PCR reads with MiXCR anew, one entry per CDR3 protein. There are over 110,000 distinct CDR3 sequences in the sample; around 66% occur only once, and 15% to 20% lies in the top ten. Sequenced material: lung tumor tissue. The receptors were gathered from a man aged 60-69 years with small cell lung cancer. CDR3s include the opening cysteine and the closing phenylalanine or tryptophan. A D gene is named only where the DNA matches it firmly. The size entry is marked missing in some rows and otherwise reads once, few, many or a size class.

>TRBV5-4|few|NA|TRBJ2-4
TGTGCCAGCAGCTTAAGGGGCCGGGGAAACATTCAGTACTTC
CASSLRGRGNIQYF
>TRBV6-1|NA|NA|TRBJ2-2
TGTGCCAGCAGTGAGCTGGCGGCGAACACCGGGGAGCTGTTTTTT
CASSELAANTGELFF
>TRBV29-1|many|NA|TRBJ1-5
TGCAGCGTTGAAGAGGCAAGGGGACAGCCCCAGCATTTT
CSVEEARGQPQHF
>TRBV11-1|NA|NA|TRBJ2-3
TGTGCCAGCAGCTTACCAGGGGCGGCTGATATGCAGTATTTT
CASSLPGAADMQYF
>TRBV12-5|NA|TRBD2|TRBJ2-1
TGTGCTAGTGGTTTGCTAGCGGGATGTTGGGAGCAGTTCTTC
CASGLLAGCWEQFF
>TRBV6-1|NA|NA|TRBJ1-5
TGTGCCAGCAGGACAGTCGATCAGTCCCAGCATTTT
CASRTVDQSQHF
>TRBV11-2|NA|NA|TRBJ2-5
TGTGCCAGCAGCTTAGTCCGGGGGCGGGAGACTCACCACTTC
CASSLVRGRETHHF
>TRBV20-1|once|TRBD2|TRBJ2-3
TGCAGTGCTAGAGTTCCGGGACTAGCGGGAGCAGAAACGCAATATTTT
CSARVPGLAGAETQYF
>TRBV19|NA|NA|TRBJ2-1
TGTGCCAGTGACCGAGGTGGGAGCGGAGGCAATGAGCAGTTCTTC
CASDRGGSGGNEQFF
>TRBV7-9|NA|NA|TRBJ1-2
TGTGCCAGCAGCTTTGGGACTGGATATGGCTACACCTTC
CASSFGTGYGYTF
>TRBV10-2|few|NA|TRBJ2-2
TGCGCCAGCAGTGAGGTGGGGCCCGGGGAGCTGTTTTTT
CASSEVGPGELFF
>TRBV10-3|NA|TRBD2|TRBJ2-3
TGTGCCATCGGACGGGAGGGAGACGCAGATACCCAGTATTTT
CAIGREGDADTQYF
>TRBV7-8|many|TRBD2|TRBJ2-1
TGTGCCAGCAGCCAAAGCCCTTATAGCGGGAGCTACAATGAGCAGTTCTTC
CASSQSPYSGSYNEQFF
>TRBV29-1|once|TRBD1|TRBJ2-1
TGCAGCGTTATCAGGAAGGGACAGGGGCGCACCTACAATGAGGAGTTCTTC
CSVIRKGQGRTYNEEFF
>TRBV12-3/TRBV12-4|once|NA|TRBJ2-5
TGTGCCAGTGGACAGAACCAAGAGACCAAGTACTTC
CASGQNQETKYF
>TRBV5-5|few|NA|TRBJ2-3
TGTGCCAGCAGCTTGGCATTCCGGCCGGATAGCACAGATACGCAGTATTTT
CASSLAFRPDSTDTQYF
>TRBV12-3/TRBV12-4|NA|TRBD2|TRBJ2-4
TGTGCCAGCTGCTTAGCCCCAGCGGGAGTCAAAAACATTCAGTACTTT
CASCLAPAGVKNIQYF
>TRBV20-1|NA|NA|TRBJ1-1
TGCAGTGCGTTACGACGGGGGATCATTGAAGCTTTCTTT
CSALRRGIIEAFF
>TRBV7-3|NA|NA|TRBJ2-2
TGTGTCAGCAGCCCCTCGACAACCGGGGAGCTGTTTTTT
CVSSPSTTGELFF
>TRBV6-1|many|NA|TRBJ2-5
TGTGCCAGCCGTCTAACGGTAGGGGAGACCCAGTACTTC
CASRLTVGETQYF
>TRBV11-3|many|TRBD2|TRBJ2-1
TGTGCCAGCAGCTCTGGGACTAGCGGGACTTACAATGAGCAGTTCTTC
CASSSGTSGTYNEQFF
>TRBV7-6|few|NA|TRBJ2-7
TGTGCCAGCAGCTCAGGACCCAACTACGAGCAGTACTTC
CASSSGPNYEQYF
>TRBV5-1|once|NA|TRBJ2-1
TGCGCCAGTAGCTTGGGGGGAGGAGGGTACAATGAGCAGTTCTTC
CASSLGGGGYNEQFF
>TRBV11-3|NA|NA|TRBJ2-7
TGTGCCAGGAGTCAGACAGGACTGGCCTACGAGCAGTACTTC
CARSQTGLAYEQYF
>TRBV4-1|NA|TRBD2|TRBJ2-1
TGCGCCAGCAGCCAAGATGAATTCGGGGGGAGGCATGAGCAGTTCTTC
CASSQDEFGGRHEQFF
>TRBV7-8|many|NA|TRBJ2-1
TGTGCCAGCAGCTTAACCCCGGGTGGCGGTGATGAGCAGTTCTTC
CASSLTPGGGDEQFF
>TRBV28|NA|NA|TRBJ2-6
TGTGCCAGCAGAGGTCCGTACTCTGGGGCCAACGTCCTGACTTTC
CASRGPYSGANVLTF
>TRBV11-2|once|NA|TRBJ2-1
TGTGCCAGCAGCTTCACCCGGGCTCGAGGAAGCGGTGAGCAGTTCTTC
CASSFTRARGSGEQFF